The rows below give T cell receptor beta chains drawn from one sample of a study of cytomegalovirus exposure and HLA in healthy donors. Generated by immunoSEQ multiplex PCR, the TCRdb table keeps only in-frame clones and is missing some. This sample has tens of thousands of clones, with around 85% found just once. The sample taken for sequencing was PBMCs. Source of these receptors: a man in his thirties or forties in good health and CMV-seronegative. Each CDR3 is given with its conserved first and last residue. A D gene is named only where the DNA matches it firmly. Where a row states a size, it is once, few, many or the class of an expanded clone; other rows omit it.

D	length	size	V	J	DNA	CDR3
-	15	-	TRBV5-6	TRBJ1-1	TGTGCCAGCAGCTTGGCAGCAGGCCTGAACACTGAAGCTTTCTTT	CASSLAAGLNTEAFF
-	12	-	TRBV6-4	TRBJ1-2	TGTGCCAGCAGTGACTCTTTGGGCGGCTACACCTTC	CASSDSLGGYTF
-	13	-	TRBV10-1	TRBJ2-7	TGCGCCAGCAGTGAGTCGGGGCGCAACGAGCAGTACTTC	CASSESGRNEQYF
-	13	-	TRBV28	TRBJ1-6	TGTGCCAGCAGTCCCCCTTATAGTTCACCCCTCCACTTT	CASSPPYSSPLHF
-	14	-	TRBV19	TRBJ1-1	TGTGCCAGTAGTACTCCAGGGGCAAACACTGAAGCTTTCTTT	CASSTPGANTEAFF
TRBD1	15	-	TRBV9	TRBJ2-7	TGTGCCAGCAGCCCGGGACAGGGGGTTCTCTACGAGCAGTACTTC	CASSPGQGVLYEQYF
-	14	-	TRBV6-1	TRBJ1-5	TGTGCCAGCAGTGAAATCTGGGTTGGAGCGCCCCAGCATTTT	CASSEIWVGAPQHF
-	16	once	TRBV27	TRBJ2-1	TGTGCCAGCAGTTTACTTGGCGGGGCAAAGGGCGATGAGCAGTTCTTC	CASSLLGGAKGDEQFF
TRBD1	14	-	TRBV6-6	TRBJ1-5	TGTGCCAGCAATGACAGGGCTCCGAGGGAGCCCCAGCATTTT	CASNDRAPREPQHF
-	14	-	TRBV12-2	TRBJ2-7	TGTGCAAGTCGCTTAGCGCTAGACGCCACCGAGCAGTACTTC	CASRLALDATEQYF
TRBD1	13	-	TRBV5-4	TRBJ2-7	TGTGCCAGCAGCTTATCTAACAGGGGCGAGCAGTACTTC	CASSLSNRGEQYF
-	17	-	TRBV18	TRBJ1-1	TGTGCCAGCTCCCTTCTCCTCCAGGAATTACAGAACACTGAAGCTTTCTTT	CASSLLLQELQNTEAFF
TRBD2	15	-	TRBV27	TRBJ2-5	TGTGCCAGCAGTTTCGGACCCGGGGGGACAGAGACCCAGTACTTC	CASSFGPGGTETQYF
-	13	few	TRBV27	TRBJ1-1	TGTGCCAGCAGTTTATTTGGGGGGACTGAAGCTTTCTTT	CASSLFGGTEAFF
TRBD2	14	-	TRBV27	TRBJ2-7	TGTGCCAGCAGTTTAGTCGCGGGGGGGTACGAGCAGTACTTC	CASSLVAGGYEQYF
-	13	-	TRBV19	TRBJ1-1	TGTGCCAGTAACCCTACTTGGAACACTGAAGCTTTCTTT	CASNPTWNTEAFF
-	16	-	TRBV5-6	TRBJ2-6	TGTGCCAGCAGCTTGGGGAACAGGGTTGGGGCCAACGTCCTGACTTTC	CASSLGNRVGANVLTF
-	16	few	TRBV7-9	TRBJ1-6	TGTGCCAGCAGCTCCGCATGGGTGACTGCCAATTCACCCCTCCACTTT	CASSSAWVTANSPLHF
-	17	-	TRBV5-6	TRBJ1-1	TGTGCCAGCAGCCGAAGGTCGCTAGGACAGATGAACACTGAAGCTTTCTTT	CASSRRSLGQMNTEAFF
-	17	-	TRBV25-1	TRBJ2-7	TGTGCCAGCAGTTCAATCATCGATGGCACAAATTTCCACGAGCAGTACTTC	CASSSIIDGTNFHEQYF
TRBD1	16	-	TRBV7-9	TRBJ1-1	TGTGCCAGCAGCTTAGGTGGGACAGGGGCCGGTACTGAAGCTTTCTTT	CASSLGGTGAGTEAFF
TRBD1	16	once	TRBV4-1	TRBJ1-5	TGCGCCAGCAGCCAAGAAGGACAGGGTAAGAATCAGCCCCAGCATTTT	CASSQEGQGKNQPQHF
TRBD2	14	few	TRBV11-3	TRBJ2-1	TGTGCCAGCAGCTCAGGACTAGCCTACAATGAGCAGTTCTTC	CASSSGLAYNEQFF
-	14	-	TRBV9	TRBJ1-5	TGTGCCAGCAGCGTAGAGGCAGGGCCTCAGCCCCAGCATTTT	CASSVEAGPQPQHF
TRBD1	15	-	TRBV28	TRBJ1-2	TGTGCCAGCGAAACCCAGGGGGTGGGTGCTAGGGGCTACACCTTC	CASETQGVGARGYTF
TRBD2	14	-	TRBV7-2	TRBJ2-2	TGTGCCAGCAGGTTCGGGGGGGAGATCGGGGAGCTGTTTTTT	CASRFGGEIGELFF
-	13	-	TRBV6-1	TRBJ1-2	TGTGCCAGCAGTGTATCTAGGCCCAGTGGCTACACCTTC	CASSVSRPSGYTF
-	15	few	TRBV6-1	TRBJ2-1	TGTGCCAGCAGTGCAGTCTTCGGGTCCTACAATGAGCAGTTCTTC	CASSAVFGSYNEQFF
TRBD1	15	-	TRBV5-4	TRBJ1-1	TGTGCCAGCAGCAGGTTTGACAGGGGAGACACTGAAGCTTTCTTT	CASSRFDRGDTEAFF
-	16	-	TRBV7-2	TRBJ1-6	TGTGCCAGCAGCTTAGAGACACGGGGGATTGGTTCACCCCTCCACTTT	CASSLETRGIGSPLHF
TRBD2	15	once	TRBV19	TRBJ2-5	TGTGCCAGTAGTCGACCTAGCGGGGGGCAAGAGACCCAGTACTTC	CASSRPSGGQETQYF
-	17	-	TRBV7-9	TRBJ1-1	TGTGCCAGCACCCCCCCCCGAGGGGGAGAAGGGGGCACTGAAGCTTTCTTT	CASTPPRGGEGGTEAFF
TRBD2	15	-	TRBV11-2	TRBJ2-1	TGTGCCAGCAGCTCGGTATCGGGGGGGCAAGGAGAGCAGTTCTTC	CASSSVSGGQGEQFF
TRBD2	18	-	TRBV7-2	TRBJ2-2	TGTGCCAGCAGCTTAGCGCGGTCCGGGGGGGCCAGCACCGGGGAGCTGTTTTTT	CASSLARSGGASTGELFF
-	12	-	TRBV6-1	TRBJ2-2	TGTGCCAGCACCAGAAACACCGGGGAGCTGTTTTTT	CASTRNTGELFF
-	12	-	TRBV28	TRBJ1-2	TGTGCCAGCAGTTCCAACTTGAATGGCTACACCTTC	CASSSNLNGYTF
TRBD1	14	-	TRBV19	TRBJ1-5	TGTGCCAGTAGTAAGACAGGGGTCAATCAGCCCCAGCATTTT	CASSKTGVNQPQHF
-	14	-	TRBV6-1	TRBJ1-2	TGTGCCAGCAGTGACTTACAGACCTACTATGGCTACACCTTC	CASSDLQTYYGYTF
TRBD1	12	-	TRBV10-3	TRBJ1-2	TGTGCCACGATGACAGGGACTGGAGGCTACACCTTC	CATMTGTGGYTF
TRBD1	16	-	TRBV10-3	TRBJ2-5	TGTGCCATCAGTGAGTCGTTAGGACAGGGCGACGAGACCCAGTACTTC	CAISESLGQGDETQYF
-	11	-	TRBV28	TRBJ1-2	TGTGCCAGCAGCCTAAACTATGGCTACACCTTC	CASSLNYGYTF
TRBD1	14	-	TRBV4-2	TRBJ2-2	TGTGCCAGCAGCCTAGGACAGGCAACCGGGGAGCTGTTTTTT	CASSLGQATGELFF
TRBD1	16	few	TRBV18	TRBJ1-1	TGTGCCAGCTCACCATTACAGGGACAGATGAACACTGAAGCTTTCTTT	CASSPLQGQMNTEAFF
TRBD1	13	-	TRBV7-8	TRBJ1-5	TGTGCCAGCAGCTGGGACAGGGGTGGAGGCCAGCATTTT	CASSWDRGGGQHF
TRBD1	16	-	TRBV7-9	TRBJ1-1	TGTGCCAGCAGCTTAGGGACAGGGGGCAAGGACACTGAAGCTTTCTTT	CASSLGTGGKDTEAFF
-	14	-	TRBV28	TRBJ1-2	TGTGCCAGCAGTTTGGCCCGGGTTTACTATGGCTACACCTTC	CASSLARVYYGYTF
-	15	once	TRBV30	TRBJ2-2	TGTGCCTGGAGCACCGCGGCAGGGGTCACCGGGGAGCTGTTTTTT	CAWSTAAGVTGELFF
TRBD1	14	-	TRBV30	TRBJ1-1	TGTGCCTGGACACAAGACAGGGGCGATGCTGAAGCTTTCTTT	CAWTQDRGDAEAFF
-	15	-	TRBV6-1	TRBJ1-2	TGTGCCAGCAGGGAAAATATGGGCGTTAACTATGGCTACACCTTC	CASRENMGVNYGYTF
TRBD1	14	-	TRBV7-2	TRBJ1-2	TGTGCCAGCAGATCCGACCCAGGGGGCGAGGGCTACACCTTC	CASRSDPGGEGYTF
TRBD1	16	-	TRBV19	TRBJ2-7	TGTGCCAGTAGTACCTTGGGACAGGAACACTCCTACGAGCAGTACTTC	CASSTLGQEHSYEQYF
-	14	few	TRBV6-5	TRBJ1-5	TGTGCCAGCAGTTCAGGACAGTTCAATCAGCCCCAGCATTTT	CASSSGQFNQPQHF
-	14	-	TRBV19	TRBJ1-2	TGTGCCAGTAGTATACTTACACGCTCCTATGGCTACACCTTC	CASSILTRSYGYTF
TRBD2	14	-	TRBV7-2	TRBJ2-3	TGTGCCAGCAGCAAGCTAGCGGACACAGATACGCAGTATTTT	CASSKLADTDTQYF
-	13	-	TRBV27	TRBJ2-7	TGTGCCAGCAGTCGTGCCAGGACCTACGAGCAGTACTTC	CASSRARTYEQYF
-	15	-	TRBV4-1	TRBJ1-1	TGCGCCAGCAGCCAGCTTGGGGGGGTTAACACTGAAGCTTTCTTT	CASSQLGGVNTEAFF
-	15	-	TRBV18	TRBJ1-2	TGTGCCAGCTCACCAGGAACAGGGCCAAAATATGGCTACACCTTC	CASSPGTGPKYGYTF